This T cell receptor beta chain was retrieved from a study of cytomegalovirus exposure and HLA in healthy donors. This PCR relied on a set of 60 Vbeta primers and 13 Jbeta primers. The assay was immunoSEQ multiplex PCR, and TCRdb's table has in-frame clones only and misses some. Here the sample spans about 180,000 clones, more than 75% being singletons. Looked up from germline, CDR1 is LNHDA and CDR2 is SQIVND (reference sequence). V lost 5 bases to trimming and J lost 10 bases, with 11 bases between them. The CDR3 extends over 11 amino acids. Donors sampled were nominally healthy, though unrecorded immune exposures were likely.

Input material: PBMCs. The V and J genes are TRBV19 and TRBJ1-2; maybe TRBD1 (5 bases). This receptor was obtained from a woman in her twenties or thirties in good health and CMV-seropositive. The CDR3 DNA is TGTGCCAGTAGTTTAAACAGGTTCTACACCTTC. Amino acids: CASSLNRFYTF. The variable domain in full, with the rest retrieved from reference TRBV19 and TRBJ1-2, is DGGITQSPKYLFRKEGQNVTLSCEQNLNHDAMYWYRQDPGQGLRLIYYSQIVNDFQKGDIAEGYSVSREKKESFPLTVTSAQKNPTAFYLCASSLNRFYTFGSGTRLTVV.